The 15 T cell receptor beta chains reported below all come from one sample, sequenced in a study of cytomegalovirus exposure and HLA in healthy donors. PCR employed 60 Vbeta and 13 Jbeta primers. Sequencing was performed with immunoSEQ multiplex PCR; in TCRdb, only in-frame clones are kept and a portion is missing. The table has about 160,000 clones, 70% to 85% seen once. The source material was PBMCs. The receptors stem from a man aged 40-49 years in good health and CMV-seronegative.

The V call is TRBV10-3, the J call TRBJ2-2, with TRBD1 identical over 10 bases. V was clipped by 10 bases and J by 4 bases; unmatched bases: 21. Germline CDR1 ENHRY, CDR2 SYGVKD. The CDR3 loop spans 19 amino acids. Here the CDR3 reads CATLPADGGQGYSTGELFF. The CDR3 coding sequence is TGTGCCACCCTCCCCGCCGACGGGGGACAGGGGTACTCCACCGGGGAGCTGTTTTTT.

The V call is TRBV2, the J call TRBJ1-6, with a possible D match to TRBD1 (5 bases). V shed 10 bases and J shed 6 bases, with 13 bases lying between them. Germline V gene data show CDR1 as SNHLY and CDR2 as FYNNEI. There are 13 residues in the CDR3. The CDR3 bases are TGTGCCAAGGACCCGGGGGGTAATTCACCCCTCCACTTT. Its translation: CAKDPGGNSPLHF.

The chain carries TRBV4-1 and TRBJ1-5, with D unresolved. Trimming removed 0 bases from V and 6 bases from J, with 12 bases in between. This CDR3 contains 15 residues. CDR1 and CDR2 (germline): MGHRA, YSYEKL. CDR3 loop: CASSQDTGPGQPQHF. The CDR3 nucleotides read TGCGCCAGCAGCCAAGATACCGGCCCAGGTCAGCCCCAGCATTTT.

V gene TRBV9 combines with J gene TRBJ1-5; TRBD1 is a possible D gene (6 bases). Germline values: CDR1 SGDLS, CDR2 YYNGEE. This CDR3 is built from 15 residues. Trimming pared 3 bases from V and 6 bases from J, leaving 16 bases between. CDR3 sequence (DNA): TGTGCCAGCAGCGCTGGGGGGGGCCTTGGTCAGCCCCAGCATTTT. Translating it yields CASSAGGGLGQPQHF.

This clone was seen once. J is TRBJ2-7 and V is TRBV29-1, with 7 positions matching TRBD1. The V and J ends lost 2 bases and 4 bases, in that order; junction bases with no gene match: 5. The CDR3 covers 13 residues. Germline loops: CDR1 SQVTM, CDR2 ANQGSEA. Here the CDR3 reads CSVETGVRYEQYF. CDR3 in DNA: TGCAGCGTTGAAACAGGGGTACGGTACGAGCAGTACTTC.

This clone was picked up a small number of times. The J gene is TRBJ2-5, the V gene TRBV19, with D possibly TRBD1 on 5 matching bases. The CDR3 contains 13 residues. V was trimmed by 2 bases and J by 3 bases, leaving 7 bases between them. CDR1 is LNHDA and CDR2 is SQIVND in the germline V gene (reference sequence). This chain's CDR3 is CASSILGEETQYF. In DNA, the CDR3 is TGTGCCAGTAGTATACTAGGGGAAGAGACCCAGTACTTC.

The chain carries TRBV6-1 and TRBJ2-3; D is unclear. CDR3 length: 15 amino acids. Per germline, CDR1 MNHNS and CDR2 SASEGT. V dropped 2 bases and J dropped 0 bases, with 9 bases sitting between them. CDR3 sequence: CASSERMESTDTQYF. The CDR3 DNA follows: TGTGCCAGCAGTGAAAGGATGGAGAGCACAGATACGCAGTATTTT.

This clone showed up just once. The chain is built from TRBV12-5 and TRBJ1-2; 8 nucleotides align to TRBD1. The CDR3 loop spans 15 amino acids. Germline loops: CDR1 LGHNT, CDR2 FRNRAP. The trim removed 2 bases at V and 8 bases at J, leaving 10 bases unmatched. CDR3 region: CASGLSPDRERGYTF. The CDR3 nucleotides read TGTGCTAGTGGTTTGTCCCCGGACAGGGAGCGAGGCTACACCTTC.

The V and J genes are TRBV7-3 and TRBJ2-5; 9 bases match TRBD2. CDR1 is SGHTA and CDR2 is FQGTGA in the germline V gene. This CDR3 contains 16 residues. V trimming: 1 base; J trimming: 7 bases; junction bases outside the gene matches: 10. The CDR3, as DNA: TGTGCCAGCAGCTTAAGTACGGCTAGCGGGGTGGGGACCCAGTACTTC. It encodes CASSLSTASGVGTQYF.

The genes are TRBV14 and TRBJ1-1; maybe TRBD1 (6 bases). Per the germline V gene, CDR1 is SGHDN and CDR2 is FVKESK. This CDR3 contains 18 residues. The ends were cut back, 2 bases at V and 0 bases at J, with 19 bases in the middle. The chain's CDR3 is CASSQSYRVGVMNTEAFF. CDR3 in DNA: TGTGCCAGCAGCCAATCATACAGGGTGGGGGTCATGAACACTGAAGCTTTCTTT.

This clone was seen only a few times. The CDR3 spells CASSLGQGNTIYF. The CDR3 nucleotides read TGTGCCAGCAGCTTAGGACAGGGGAACACCATATATTTT. This chain links TRBV7-2 with TRBJ1-3; 8 bases fit TRBD1. The J segment lost 7 bases and the V segment lost 1 base, leaving 0 bases of the junction unmatched. CDR3 size: 13 residues. Germline loops: CDR1 SGHTA, CDR2 FQGNSA.

V and J are TRBV30 and TRBJ1-2, with D possibly being TRBD1 (6 bases). Looked up from germline, CDR1 is GTSNPN and CDR2 is SVGIG (reference sequence). The CDR3 loop spans 14 amino acids. V dropped 2 bases and J dropped 6 bases, with 16 bases sitting between them. In nucleotides, the CDR3 is TGTGCCTGGAGTCCAACGGGGGGGCACGATGGCTACACCTTC. Protein: CAWSPTGGHDGYTF.

This clone was observed once. V gene TRBV6-5 combines with J gene TRBJ2-7, with D possibly TRBD2 on 6 matching bases. The length of the CDR3 is 16 residues. The V gene lost 2 bases and the J gene lost 4 bases, with 18 bases spanning the gap. Germline V gene lookup returns CDR1 MNHEY and CDR2 SVGAGI. The CDR3 is CASSYDLLGGTYEQYF. The DNA of the CDR3 is TGTGCCAGCAGTTACGATCTTCTGGGGGGAACTTACGAGCAGTACTTC.

The chain combines TRBV29-1 with TRBJ2-1; weak D call: TRBD1 (6 bases). Germline V gene lookup returns CDR1 SQVTM and CDR2 ANQGSEA. The CDR3 has 12 amino acids. Trimming pared 3 bases from V and 9 bases from J, leaving 12 bases between. CDR3 nucleotides: TGCAGCGTTGAGAAGGGGGTTGTTGAGCAGTTCTTC. Its translation is CSVEKGVVEQFF.

The chain combines TRBV6-5 with TRBJ2-2; 7 bases match TRBD2. V was clipped by 0 bases and J by 5 bases; unmatched bases: 6. Per germline, CDR1 MNHEY and CDR2 SVGAGI. The CDR3 is 16 amino acids. The CDR3 protein is CASSYSSASGTGELFF. In DNA form, the CDR3 reads TGTGCCAGCAGTTACTCCAGCGCTAGCGGAACCGGGGAGCTGTTTTTT.